This T cell receptor beta chain was sequenced for a study of T cells in Graves' hyperthyroidism and ophthalmopathy. Amplified regions were TCR beta CDR3 sequences from RNA transcripts. An initial round of RT-PCR targeting the TCR CDR3 relied on the HTBI primer set. MiXCR, run by TCRdb on the multiplex PCR reads, gives a single entry per CDR3 protein. The repertoire holds approximately 870,000 distinct CDR3 sequences, with over 35% as singletons. This receptor was identified in a man younger than 30 with Graves' hyperthyroidism. Material: blood.

For the CDR3, the DNA is TGTGCCAGCACCCCCCGGGGGCTCCAGAACACTGAAGCTTTCTTT. This sequence encodes CASTPRGLQNTEAFF. This chain uses TRBV12-5 with TRBJ1-1; weak D call: TRBD1 (6 bases). CDR1 LGHNT and CDR2 FRNRAP come from the germline V gene. The CDR3 runs to 15 residues.